The 31 T cell receptor beta chains in this list originate from one sample, sequenced in a study of control samples from healthy donors and cancer patients. The method was immunoSEQ multiplex PCR; TCRdb's version includes in-frame clones alone and lacks a portion of them. The table has 140,000 to 150,000 clones, 89% seen once; the top ten hold about 4.9%. Material for sequencing was blood. These TCRs come from a man between 25 and 39 years old in good health.

The genes are TRBV25-1 and TRBJ1-1; D is unclear. CDR3 length: 9 residues. Germline values: CDR1 MGHDK, CDR2 SYGVNS. V lost 6 bases and J 11 bases, leaving 7 bases between the germline ends. The DNA for the CDR3 is TGTGCCAGCAGGTATACGGCTTTCTTT. This encodes CASRYTAFF.

The V and J genes are TRBV6-6 and TRBJ2-1; D is undetermined. In germline, CDR1 is MNHNY, CDR2 SVGAGI (reference sequence). The CDR3 loop spans 15 amino acids. The V end lost 6 bases, the J end lost 0 bases, and 12 bases lay between the germline ends. The CDR3 here is CASREFLSSYNEQFF. The CDR3, as DNA: TGTGCCAGCAGAGAGTTCCTTAGCTCCTACAATGAGCAGTTCTTC.

This clone was recorded once. The J gene is TRBJ2-7, the V gene TRBV6-1, with TRBD1 identical over 12 bases. The length of the CDR3 is 16 residues. With V trimmed by 3 bases and J by 2 bases, 5 bases remained unmatched. CDR1 is MNHNS, CDR2 SASEGT, per germline. CDR3 nucleotide sequence: TGTGCCAGCAGTGAGCCGGGACAGGGGGCGACCTACGAGCAGTACTTC. This translates into CASSEPGQGATYEQYF.

The CDR3 protein is CASSLTTEYEQYF. The CDR3 bases are TGTGCCAGCAGCTTAACGACAGAATACGAGCAGTACTTC. The V gene is TRBV7-3, the J gene TRBJ2-7, with a tentative D call TRBD1 (5 bases). The CDR3 runs 13 residues. V lost 0 bases and J lost 4, with 7 bases in between. Germline V gene lookup returns CDR1 SGHTA and CDR2 FQGTGA.

The gene calls are TRBV19 and TRBJ2-5, with a possible D match to TRBD2 (6 bases). V was clipped by 1 base and J by 0 bases, with 9 bases between them. Germline values: CDR1 LNHDA, CDR2 SQIVND (reference sequence). The CDR3 has 15 residues. CDR3: CASSIVGGYQETQYF. In DNA form, the CDR3 reads TGTGCCAGTAGTATAGTGGGGGGTTACCAAGAGACCCAGTACTTC.

The chain recombines TRBV27 with TRBJ2-7; D not resolved. The germline V gene encodes CDR1 MNHEY and CDR2 SMNVEV (reference sequence). Trimming removed 3 bases at V and 2 bases at J, with 17 bases between. This CDR3 is built from 16 residues. CDR3 nucleotides: TGTGCCAGCAGTTTGGACCCGACCACCTATACCTACGAGCAGTACTTC. As protein: CASSLDPTTYTYEQYF.

J is TRBJ2-5 and V is TRBV5-4, with 7 nucleotides matching TRBD2. V lost 0 bases and J lost 5; bases outside the gene matches: 10. The CDR3 contains 16 residues. The germline V gene has CDR1 SGHNT and CDR2 YYREEE (reference sequence). The CDR3 DNA is TGTGCCAGCAGCTTGGGGGGACTACCGAGGGCGGAGACCCAGTACTTC. Protein: CASSLGGLPRAETQYF.

The chain links TRBV7-2 to TRBJ2-1; 10 nucleotides match TRBD2. Germline CDR1 SGHTA, CDR2 FQGNSA. The CDR3 spans 16 residues. With V trimmed by 5 bases and J by 7 bases, 11 bases remained unmatched. Here the CDR3 reads CASSPKAGGAENEQFF. The CDR3 nucleotides read TGTGCCAGCAGCCCAAAAGCGGGGGGGGCGGAAAATGAGCAGTTCTTC. The whole variable domain, filled in from reference TRBV7-2 and TRBJ2-1, reads GAGVSQSPSNKVTEKGKDVELRCDPISGHTALYWYRQSLGQGLEFLIYFQGNSAPDKSGLPSDRFSAERTGGSVSTLTIQRTQQEDSAVYLCASSPKAGGAENEQFFGPGTRLTVL.

This clone was observed once. CDR3 sequence reads: CASSVGGTTLDEQYF. In nucleotides, the CDR3 is TGTGCCAGCAGCGTAGGAGGGACAACCCTGGACGAGCAGTACTTC. The chain combines TRBV9 with TRBJ2-7; tentative D call: TRBD1 (6 bases). The CDR3 runs 15 residues. The germline V gene encodes CDR1 SGDLS and CDR2 YYNGEE. V lost 0 bases and J 5 bases, leaving 15 bases between the germline ends.

The V and J genes are TRBV5-1 and TRBJ2-3; D is unclear. CDR3 length: 15 residues. Germline CDR1 reads SGHRS; CDR2 reads YFSETQ. V shed 0 bases and J shed 4 bases, with 12 bases lying between them. The CDR3 protein is CASSLADSLPDTQYF. DNA for the CDR3: TGCGCCAGCAGCTTGGCCGATAGCCTCCCAGATACGCAGTATTTT. Looking up the rest from reference TRBV5-1 and TRBJ2-3 gives the full variable domain: KAGVTQTPRYLIKTRGQQVTLSCSPISGHRSVSWYQQTPGQGLQFLFEYFSETQRNKGNFPGRFSGRQFSNSRSEMNVSTLELGDSALYLCASSLADSLPDTQYFGPGTRLTVL.

The CDR3 reads CASSKFQNSPLHF. The CDR3 nucleotides are TGTGCCAGTAGTAAATTTCAGAATTCACCCCTCCACTTT. The chain combines TRBV19 with TRBJ1-6; D gene unclear. Between the trimmed V and J ends, which lost 4 bases and 7 bases, there was a span of 8 bases. The CDR3 totals 13 residues. Germline loops: CDR1 LNHDA, CDR2 SQIVND (reference sequence).

This sequence joins TRBV6-5 and TRBJ2-4; no firm D call. CDR3 size: 15 residues. V gave up 4 bases and J gave up 0 bases, with 10 bases separating them. Germline V CDR1 and CDR2: MNHEY, SVGAGI. The CDR3 nucleotides are TGTGCCAGCAGTTCCCCCGTTTTAGCCAAAAACATTCAGTACTTC. Its translation is CASSSPVLAKNIQYF.

CDR3 sequence (DNA): TGCGCCAGCAGCCGGTCGGGGCGTTCGGACGAGCAGTACTTC. Residues: CASSRSGRSDEQYF. The chain carries TRBV4-1 and TRBJ2-7, with D possibly called TRBD1 or TRBD2 (5 bases each). CDR1 is MGHRA and CDR2 is YSYEKL in the germline V gene. This CDR3 is built from 14 residues. Trimming took 4 bases from V and 5 from J, leaving 15 bases between them.

V usage is TRBV19 and J usage is TRBJ1-4, with D uncertain. Germline assignment: CDR1 LNHDA and CDR2 SQIVND (reference sequence). V was cut by 4 bases and J by 0 bases, with 12 bases left in between. The CDR3 consists of 16 residues. For the CDR3, the DNA is TGTGCCAGTAGTAGTGGACGAACTGCAACTAATGAAAAACTGTTTTTT. Protein sequence: CASSSGRTATNEKLFF. The full variable domain, in which reference TRBV19 and TRBJ1-4 provide the parts outside the CDR3, is DGGITQSPKYLFRKEGQNVTLSCEQNLNHDAMYWYRQDPGQGLRLIYYSQIVNDFQKGDIAEGYSVSREKKESFPLTVTSAQKNPTAFYLCASSSGRTATNEKLFFGSGTQLSVL.

This clone was observed a handful of times. A much larger clone lies a single base off, so this may be a read error. CDR3 bases: TGTGCCAGCAGTGACACCTCTGGGGCCAACGTCCTGACTTTC. Protein sequence: CASSDTSGANVLTF. The chain links TRBV6-4 to TRBJ2-6; D is unresolved. The CDR3 is made up of 14 amino acids. CDR1 is MRHNA and CDR2 is SNTAGT in the germline V gene. V dropped 2 bases and J dropped 0 bases, with 2 bases sitting between them.

This sequence joins TRBV7-2 and TRBJ2-5, with 10 positions matching TRBD2. V lost 5 bases, J lost 4 bases, and 13 bases stayed unmatched. CDR1 and CDR2 from the germline V gene are SGHTA and FQGNSA. The CDR3 is made up of 17 amino acids. In DNA form, the CDR3 reads TGTGCCAGCAGCGCCATGCGGTTAGCGGGGGGTGTAGAGACCCAGTACTTC. Amino acid sequence: CASSAMRLAGGVETQYF.

The V call is TRBV19, the J call TRBJ2-7; tentative D call: TRBD2 (5 bases). V lost 1 base, J lost 1 base, and 17 bases lay in between. Germline V lookup: CDR1 LNHDA, CDR2 SQIVND (reference sequence). This CDR3 has 17 residues. The CDR3 nucleotides read TGTGCCAGTAGTATAGGAGTAGCGTTCAGTGGATCCTACGAGCAGTACTTC. Protein product: CASSIGVAFSGSYEQYF. The variable domain in full, completed from reference TRBV19 and TRBJ2-7, reads DGGITQSPKYLFRKEGQNVTLSCEQNLNHDAMYWYRQDPGQGLRLIYYSQIVNDFQKGDIAEGYSVSREKKESFPLTVTSAQKNPTAFYLCASSIGVAFSGSYEQYFGPGTRLTVT.

The CDR3 sequence is CASSLVGGGAAEQYF. The CDR3 nucleotides are TGTGCCAGCAGCTTAGTTGGCGGGGGGGCAGCCGAGCAGTACTTC. This sequence joins TRBV11-1 and TRBJ2-7; 9 positions agree with TRBD2. This CDR3 has 15 amino acids. Germline V gene sequence: CDR1 SGHAT, CDR2 FQDESV (reference sequence). Losses at the gene ends were 1 base for V and 6 bases for J; bases not matched to a gene: 7.

Note on this clone: In the same sample, other DNA sequences code for this CDR3. The chain employs TRBV4-1 and TRBJ2-7, with a tentative D call TRBD2 (5 bases). Trimming pared 1 base from V and 7 bases from J, leaving 5 bases between. Per the germline V gene, CDR1 is MGHRA and CDR2 is YSYEKL. This CDR3 region has 11 residues. The CDR3 nucleotides read TGCGCCAGCAGCCAAGGGAGGGAGCAGTACTTC. Its translation: CASSQGREQYF.

The chain recombines TRBV30 with TRBJ1-5; unclear D gene. This CDR3 comprises 15 residues. The germline V and J ends were trimmed by 4 bases and 2 bases, with 15 bases remaining between them. Germline CDR1 and CDR2: GTSNPN and SVGIG (reference sequence). The CDR3 here is CAWIPEGVRNQPQHF. In DNA, the CDR3 is TGTGCCTGGATCCCGGAGGGAGTCCGCAATCAGCCCCAGCATTTT.

V usage is TRBV27 and J usage is TRBJ2-2, with 7 bases that match TRBD1. The CDR3 contains 16 residues. V lost 3 bases to trimming and J lost 1 base; unmatched junction nucleotides: 5. Germline V gene lookup returns CDR1 MNHEY and CDR2 SMNVEV (reference sequence). CDR3 residues: CASSFRRTGNTGELFF. In nucleotides, the CDR3 is TGTGCCAGCAGTTTCCGGAGGACAGGGAACACCGGGGAGCTGTTTTTT.

V is TRBV19 and J is TRBJ1-3, with D uncertain. The CDR3 runs 15 residues. V lost 3 bases and J 3 bases, leaving 12 bases between the germline ends. Germline assignment: CDR1 LNHDA and CDR2 SQIVND (reference sequence). The CDR3: CASSIFGGDGNTIYF. CDR3 sequence (DNA): TGTGCCAGTAGTATTTTCGGTGGGGATGGAAACACCATATATTTT.

V is TRBV14 and J is TRBJ2-2, with D possibly TRBD2 on 5 matching bases. CDR3 length equals 19 residues. Germline-derived CDR1 and CDR2 are SGHDN and FVKESK. V lost 4 bases and J 2 bases, leaving 23 bases between the germline ends. The CDR3 protein is CASSPTPGRASGNTGELFF. The CDR3 region has the DNA TGTGCCAGCAGCCCTACACCGGGGAGAGCGAGCGGAAACACCGGGGAGCTGTTTTTT.

The chain joins TRBV30 to TRBJ2-5, with 7 positions matching TRBD2. The germline V gene encodes CDR1 GTSNPN and CDR2 SVGIG (reference sequence). The CDR3 length is 12 residues. Unmatched junction bases numbered 5, after V lost 1 base and J lost 9 bases. The CDR3 coding sequence is TGTGCCTGGAGTGGGCCTGCGGGGGCCCAGTACTTC. Its translation: CAWSGPAGAQYF.

The gene calls are TRBV7-6 and TRBJ2-7; 12 nucleotides match TRBD2. With 5 bases clipped from V and 5 bases from J, the junction kept 10 bases outside the gene matches. The CDR3 has 16 residues. CDR1 SGHVS and CDR2 FNYEAQ come from the germline V gene. This CDR3 is CASSPRLAGVVDEQYF. The CDR3 region has the DNA TGTGCCAGCAGCCCCCGACTAGCGGGAGTTGTCGACGAGCAGTACTTC.

The gene calls are TRBV18 and TRBJ2-2; 8 bases are a match to TRBD1. CDR3 size: 15 residues. Trimming removed 7 bases from V and 3 bases from J; junction bases left unmatched: 7. Germline CDR1 is KGHSH and CDR2 is LQKENI. The CDR3 sequence: CASYRTGRDTGELFF. The CDR3 coding sequence is TGTGCCAGCTACCGGACAGGGAGAGACACCGGGGAGCTGTTTTTT.

The chain uses TRBV6-2 or TRBV6-3 and TRBJ2-7, with D unclear. Germline V CDR1 and CDR2: MNHEY, SVGEGT. Trimming pared 5 bases from V and 3 bases from J, leaving 5 bases between. This CDR3 is 11 amino acids long. CDR3 sequence: CASSANYEQYF. DNA of the CDR3: TGTGCCAGCAGTGCCAACTACGAGCAGTACTTC.

V usage is TRBV5-4 and J usage is TRBJ2-1; TRBD2 is a possible D gene (6 bases). The CDR3 has 15 amino acids. Germline loops: CDR1 SGHNT, CDR2 YYREEE (reference sequence). V was trimmed by 4 bases and J by 8 bases, leaving 19 bases between them. The DNA for the CDR3 is TGTGCCAGCAGCCACCCGGGAGCCGAAAATCATGAGCAGTTCTTC. This sequence encodes CASSHPGAENHEQFF. Drawing the rest from reference TRBV5-4 and TRBJ2-1, the complete variable domain is ETGVTQSPTHLIKTRGQQVTLRCSSQSGHNTVSWYQQALGQGPQFIFQYYREEENGRGNFPPRFSGLQFPNYSSELNVNALELDDSALYLCASSHPGAENHEQFFGPGTRLTVL.

This clone was detected only a few times. The chain uses TRBV6-5 and TRBJ1-5; 7 bases match TRBD1. This CDR3 contains 14 residues. Trimming removed 6 bases from V and 0 bases from J; junction bases left unmatched: 2. Germline CDR1 is MNHEY and CDR2 is SVGAGI. The CDR3 loop is CASREGASNQPQHF. The DNA for the CDR3 is TGTGCCAGCAGGGAGGGGGCTAGCAATCAGCCCCAGCATTTT.

The V call is TRBV7-3, the J call TRBJ1-1; D is unresolved. The CDR3 spans 15 residues. Germline assignment: CDR1 SGHTA and CDR2 FQGTGA. Between the trimmed V and J ends, which lost 2 bases and 8 bases, there was a span of 18 bases. This CDR3 is CASSLYIQNLWEAFF. CDR3 coding DNA: TGTGCCAGCAGCTTATACATACAGAACCTGTGGGAAGCTTTCTTT.

For the CDR3, the DNA is TGTGCCAGCAGCTTAATGGGGGCAGGGGCCGGGAACACTGAAGCTTTCTTT. This translates into CASSLMGAGAGNTEAFF. J is TRBJ1-1 and V is TRBV7-3; TRBD1 might be the D (6 bases). Germline loops: CDR1 SGHTA, CDR2 FQGTGA. The CDR3 length is 17 residues. V dropped 1 base and J dropped 1 base, with 16 bases sitting between them. Variable domain in full (rest from reference TRBV7-3 and TRBJ1-1): GAGVSQTPSNKVTEKGKYVELRCDPISGHTALYWYRQSLGQGPEFLIYFQGTGAADDSGLPNDRFFAVRPEGSVSTLKIQRTERGDSAVYLCASSLMGAGAGNTEAFFGQGTRLTVV.